This is a list of T cell receptor beta chains from one sample in a study of T cell repertoires in cytomegalovirus infection. TCRdb itself ran the reads through MiXCR, one entry per CDR3 protein. The profile shows roughly 300,000 distinct CDR3 sequences, more than 20% of them singletons. The sample consisted of PBMCs. The receptor source for this set is a human donor in good health (CMV status not recorded). Some clones in this sample may be carry-over from other donors' samples. CDR3s include the opening cysteine and the closing phenylalanine or tryptophan. A D gene is named only where the DNA matches it firmly. The size field is filled for only some rows; it gives once, few, many or a size class.

TRBV10-3,TRBJ2-1,NA,NA,CATSWVDEQFF,TGTGCCACCTCATGGGTGGATGAGCAGTTCTTC
TRBV7-2,TRBJ1-6,NA,few,CASSLLGRDNSPLHF,TGTGCCAGCAGCTTACTGGGCAGGGATAATTCACCCCTCCACTTT
TRBV6-2/TRBV6-3,TRBJ2-3,TRBD2,many,CASSYQLAGEITDTQYF,TGTGCCAGCAGTTACCAACTAGCGGGAGAGATCACAGATACGCAGTATTTT
TRBV28,TRBJ1-5,NA,few,CASSSPDSWGNQPQHF,TGTGCCAGCAGTTCTCCGGACAGTTGGGGCAATCAGCCCCAGCATTTT
TRBV20-1,TRBJ2-2,TRBD1,few,CSGGTGADGGELFF,TGCAGTGGGGGGACAGGGGCCGATGGCGGGGAGCTGTTTTTT
TRBV28,TRBJ1-5,NA,many,CASSLYGGGNQPQHF,TGTGCCAGCAGTTTATACGGGGGAGGCAATCAGCCCCAGCATTTT
TRBV28,TRBJ2-1,NA,NA,CASSSQVHEQFF,TGTGCCAGCAGTTCACAGGTACATGAGCAGTTCTTC
TRBV12-3/TRBV12-4,TRBJ2-2,TRBD1,NA,CASSSGGLGIKAGELFF,TGTGCCAGTTCATCAGGGGGTCTGGGCATCAAAGCCGGGGAGCTGTTTTTT
TRBV7-9,TRBJ2-5,NA,NA,CASADQETQYF,TGTGCCAGCGCCGACCAAGAGACCCAGTACTTC
TRBV12-5,TRBJ2-1,NA,NA,CASGLEILVNEQFF,TGTGCTAGTGGTCTGGAGATACTCGTTAATGAGCAGTTCTTC